This T cell receptor (beta chain) was documented in a study of T cell responses to AZD1222 COVID-19 vaccine (dated by TCRdb to the early 2020s). Notes on the research overall: A total of approximately 230 trial participants underwent TCR sequencing, of whom 200 to 220 received two doses of AZD1222 and some 26 received two doses of the MenACWY control vaccine. Trial participants were enrolled into age subgroups of 18-55, 56-69 and 70-plus years, which contained around 150, 28 and 57 TCR-sequenced participants, respectively.

The CDR3 regions of human TCRbeta chains were analyzed by immunosequencing. For the original study's pipeline: TCRs in the repertoires were compared against a reference library of SARS-CoV-2-specific TCRs that had been generated with the MIRA antigen-specificity platform. Breadth was defined as the fraction of unique TCRs that were SARS-CoV-2-associated. Depth was defined as the fraction of total T cells that were SARS-CoV-2-associated. Using the MIRA data, each spike-specific TCR was mapped to the spike region that the TCR reacts to and placed in a CD4 or CD8 class. Log10-transformed breadth and depth values were compared by one-way ANOVA with Sidak's multiple comparisons tests. TCRdb took this table from immuneACCESS and kept in-frame rearrangements with V and J called. Such tables lack part of the clones; where checked against another copy, unresolved V genes explain under half of the gap, and the rest is unexplained. Clonal size and the V and J genes are those of that table, whereas D and trimming came from the DNA. The sample records 100,000 to 150,000 clones, roughly 85% of which are singletons. The ten largest clones add up to approximately 18% of the sample.

The sample's time point label, in plain terms: baseline before first vaccination. The treatment or condition label corresponds to: meningococcal conjugate vaccine given as trial control. Samples from vaccinated people were obtained from the UK trials COV001 and COV002, which included a single-blind randomized controlled phase 2/3 trial of AZD1222 (ChAdOx1 nCoV-19) in healthy adults. For TCRbeta chain sequencing, PBMC samples were collected from trial participants at day 0 and at day 28 after the second dose. General findings and caveats noted by the study authors: In the small 56-69-year group, the increase in depth fell short of significance, most likely because of low power. Epitopes outside the regions mutated in the B.1.351 and B.1.1.7 variants were reportedly recognized by nearly half of the unique spike-specific TCRs. Conclusions about previously exposed vaccinees are limited, since just five or six AZD1222 recipients were seropositive for SARS-CoV-2 at baseline. CD4 TCRs associated with the vaccine covered the entire spike protein, and the dominant responses were in regions 160-218 and 743-854. A significant rise in spike-specific TCR breadth and depth was observed after two AZD1222 doses relative to day 0 and relative to MenACWY recipients. Participants were mostly white British, with more females than males. The authors suggested clonal diversity may have been underestimated. Because no day 14 peak-response samples were available, the repertoires could be characterized only after the peak T cell response.

The CDR3, from cysteine to phenylalanine, totals 13 residues. Of all the DNA, just the CDR3 is kept, 39 bases in frame from base 1. The junction shows trimming of 8 bases on V and 2 bases on J, plus 9 bases between the germline ends. The germline V gene encodes CDR1 MDHEN and CDR2 SYDVKM. On this clone: The antigen it recognizes is unknown. Base quality data are lacking; no much larger clone is found one base away.

The sample in question was peripheral blood, obtained on day 0 of MenACWY control vaccination. The sequence was collected from an adult in good health. Recombination connected TRBV28 to TRBJ1-4; the D segment could be TRBD1, given 5 matching bases. The CDR3 protein is CASHRGTNEKLFF. The DNA sequence reads TGTGCCAGCCACCGGGGGACTAATGAAAAACTGTTTTTT.